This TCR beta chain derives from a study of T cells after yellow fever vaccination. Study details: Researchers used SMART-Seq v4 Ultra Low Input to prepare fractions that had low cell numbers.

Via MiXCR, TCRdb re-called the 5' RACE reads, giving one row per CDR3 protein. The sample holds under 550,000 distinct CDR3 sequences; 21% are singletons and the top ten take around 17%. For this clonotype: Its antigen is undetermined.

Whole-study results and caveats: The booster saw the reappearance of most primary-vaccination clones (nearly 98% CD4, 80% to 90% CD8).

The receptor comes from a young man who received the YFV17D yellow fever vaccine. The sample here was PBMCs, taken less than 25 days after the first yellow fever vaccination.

CDR3 amino acids: CASSLAGRENTGELFF. Here the CDR3 DNA reads TGTGCCAGCAGTTTAGCGGGTAGAGAAAACACCGGGGAGCTGTTTTTT. This sequence joins TRBV12-3 or TRBV12-4 and TRBJ2-2; D is unresolved. V was clipped by 0 bases and J by 2 bases, with 10 bases between them. The CDR3 is 16 amino acids.